Following are 18 T cell receptor beta chains from one sample sequenced in a study of technical replicates of blood from a few donors. Assay: immunoSEQ multiplex PCR; the TCRdb copy retains only in-frame clones and omits some. The sample shows about 61,000 clones, around 97% of them seen only once. Sequences were obtained from T cells isolated from PBMCs. Receptors originate from a human donor in good health.

CDR3 bases: TGTGCCAGCAGTTTGGGGACAGACTATGGCTACACCTTC. The encoded protein is CASSLGTDYGYTF. The chain is built from TRBV28 and TRBJ1-2, with TRBD1 matching over 7 bases. V lost 3 bases and J lost 3; bases outside the gene matches: 1. Looked up from germline, CDR1 is MDHEN and CDR2 is SYDVKM. The CDR3 totals 13 residues.

This clone has just one count. J is TRBJ2-7 and V is TRBV4-1, with 8 bases aligning to TRBD1. CDR3 size: 14 residues. Germline V gene sequence: CDR1 MGHRA, CDR2 YSYEKL. V was pared by 4 bases and J by 3 bases, with 5 bases of the junction left unmatched. This CDR3 is CASSPVGQDYEQYF. The CDR3 DNA reads as TGCGCCAGCAGCCCAGTGGGACAGGACTACGAGCAGTACTTC.

A few counts support this clone. J is TRBJ1-1 and V is TRBV29-1, with D uncertain. CDR3 size: 13 residues. In germline, CDR1 is SQVTM, CDR2 ANQGSEA. V lost 6 bases to trimming and J lost 2 bases, with 13 bases between them. CDR3 in amino acids: CSVSEGRNTEAFF. CDR3 DNA: TGCAGCGTCTCCGAGGGCAGAAACACTGAAGCTTTCTTT.

The chain uses TRBV29-1 and TRBJ2-5; D is undetermined. From germline, CDR1 is SQVTM and CDR2 ANQGSEA. Trimming removed 4 bases from V and 2 bases from J, with 11 bases in between. The CDR3 loop spans 13 amino acids. As DNA, the CDR3 is TGCAGCGTTGTGCGTGAACCTCAAGAGACCCAGTACTTC. It codes for CSVVREPQETQYF.

In DNA form, the CDR3 reads TGCAGCGTTGAAGCAGGGGGCGGGGGCAATGAGCAGTTCTTC. Protein: CSVEAGGGGNEQFF. The rearrangement joins TRBV29-1 to TRBJ2-1; D is perhaps TRBD1 (8 bases). The CDR3 covers 14 residues. Trimming pared 1 base from V and 6 bases from J, leaving 13 bases between. CDR1 SQVTM and CDR2 ANQGSEA come from the germline V gene.

This clone has only one observation. The V and J genes are TRBV15 and TRBJ2-2; 12 bases agree with TRBD2. The CDR3 length is 19 residues. Germline CDR1 reads LNHNV; CDR2 reads YYDKDF (reference sequence). The ends lost 0 bases at V and 4 bases at J; junction bases unmatched: 9. The CDR3 spells CATSRDWLAGGFLTGELFF. The CDR3, as DNA: TGTGCCACCAGCAGAGATTGGCTAGCGGGAGGGTTTCTCACCGGGGAGCTGTTTTTT.

V usage is TRBV5-1 and J usage is TRBJ2-5; TRBD2 is a possible D gene (6 bases). The germline V and J ends were trimmed by 0 bases and 9 bases, with 15 bases remaining between them. Germline CDR1 SGHRS, CDR2 YFSETQ. There are 14 residues in the CDR3. CDR3 in amino acids: CASSLAGRGSAQYF. The CDR3 nucleotides are TGCGCCAGCAGCTTGGCCGGGCGGGGTTCGGCCCAGTACTTC.

This rearrangement joins TRBV10-3 to TRBJ2-1, with D perhaps TRBD2 (6 bases). In germline, CDR1 is ENHRY, CDR2 SYGVKD. Trimming shortened V by 4 bases and J by 2 bases, and 9 bases separated the two germline ends. This CDR3 comprises 14 residues. CDR3 amino acids: CAISADYAYNEQFF. The CDR3 DNA follows: TGTGCCATCAGTGCGGACTACGCCTACAATGAGCAGTTCTTC.

J is TRBJ2-5 and V is TRBV5-1; a weak D match, TRBD2 (5 bases). The germline CDR1 and CDR2 sequences are SGHRS and YFSETQ. CDR3 length: 15 residues. Deletions cut 4 bases from V and 2 bases from J, with 15 bases between. DNA of the CDR3: TGCGCCAGCAGCGGGATAAGCGGATATCAAGAGACCCAGTACTTC. Translation: CASSGISGYQETQYF.

This clone was counted once. The genes are TRBV13 and TRBJ1-2; no firm D call. With 3 bases removed from V and 2 bases from J, the gap between germline ends came to 22 bases. From germline, CDR1 is PRHDT and CDR2 FYEKMQ (reference sequence). The CDR3 totals 18 residues. The CDR3 bases are TGTGCCAGCAGCTTCTCAAGTGGGGAGCCTGAGCCAAACTATGGCTACACCTTC. It translates to CASSFSSGEPEPNYGYTF.

The chain combines TRBV10-3 with TRBJ1-4; D uncertain. The CDR3 has 14 amino acids. Germline assignment: CDR1 ENHRY and CDR2 SYGVKD. V lost 2 bases, J lost 5 bases, and 9 bases lay in between. The CDR3 DNA reads as TGTGCCATCAGTGAGGGGCAGCCCAATGAAAAACTGTTTTTT. The encoded protein is CAISEGQPNEKLFF.

The chain joins TRBV27 to TRBJ2-7; 9 bases line up with TRBD1. The trim removed 2 bases at V and 3 bases at J, leaving 5 bases unmatched. The CDR3 loop spans 15 amino acids. Germline V gene data show CDR1 as MNHEY and CDR2 as SMNVEV (reference sequence). CDR3 sequence (DNA): TGTGCCAGCAGTTTAAACCCGGGACAGGGCTACGAGCAGTACTTC. Protein sequence: CASSLNPGQGYEQYF.

The V call is TRBV4-1, the J call TRBJ1-1, with TRBD1 matching over 7 bases. V gave up 8 bases and J gave up 6 bases; unmatched junction bases: 24. This CDR3 is 18 amino acids long. Germline V gene sequence: CDR1 MGHRA, CDR2 YSYEKL. In DNA form, the CDR3 reads TGCGCCAGCGCTTTACCCCGAGGGACAGACTTCTCTCTGGCTGAAGCTTTCTTT. It translates to CASALPRGTDFSLAEAFF.

This CDR3 reads CASSRQTDSNQPQHF. The CDR3 DNA reads TGTGCCAGCAGTAGACAGACCGATAGCAATCAGCCCCAGCATTTT. The chain carries TRBV6-6 and TRBJ1-5; D possibly corresponds to TRBD1 (5 bases). Trimming removed 5 bases at V and 0 bases at J, with 11 bases between. Germline V gene data show CDR1 as MNHNY and CDR2 as SVGAGI (reference sequence). The CDR3 sequence is 15 residues long.

The rearrangement links TRBV4-1 to TRBJ2-5; 13 bases are a match to TRBD2. The CDR3 contains 19 residues. V was pared by 6 bases and J by 3 bases, with 16 bases of the junction left unmatched. The germline V gene encodes CDR1 MGHRA and CDR2 YSYEKL. In DNA, the CDR3 is TGCGCCAGCAGGCGGGGGCTACTAGCGGGGGGGCCTCGGGAAGAGACCCAGTACTTC. It translates to CASRRGLLAGGPREETQYF.

V usage is TRBV4-1 and J usage is TRBJ2-1, with TRBD2 identical over 8 bases. Germline loops: CDR1 MGHRA, CDR2 YSYEKL. CDR3 length: 20 residues. Trimming took 3 bases from V and 1 from J; bases not matched to a gene: 17. CDR3 bases: TGCGCCAGCAGCCAGGGACCGGGACTAGTTTTTCCTGAGTCCTACAATGAGCAGTTCTTC. Residues: CASSQGPGLVFPESYNEQFF.

The J gene is TRBJ1-5, the V gene TRBV2, with 8 bases identical to TRBD1. Unmatched junction bases numbered 9, after V lost 8 bases and J lost 6 bases. Germline assignment: CDR1 SNHLY and CDR2 FYNNEI. This CDR3 has 14 residues. The CDR3 spells CASRGTGEAQPQHF. The CDR3 DNA follows: TGTGCCAGCCGCGGGACAGGAGAGGCTCAGCCCCAGCATTTT.

The chain combines TRBV7-8 with TRBJ2-6; a possible D gene is TRBD1 (5 bases). V was clipped by 4 bases and J by 1 base, with 23 bases between them. This CDR3 spans 20 amino acids. The germline V gene encodes CDR1 SGHVS and CDR2 FQNEAQ. In nucleotides, the CDR3 is TGTGCCAGCAGCTCATTCAGTCAGGGTCCCGTTGGATCTGGGGCCAACGTCCTGACTTTC. Translation: CASSSFSQGPVGSGANVLTF.